The sequence of this T cell receptor beta chain was determined in a study of shared clonotypes between healthy human individuals. General observations from the study: Naive CD4 clonotype sharing across a few donors was about 5.3%.

Worth noting for this clone: What it recognizes is unknown.

Participating donors were healthy, HIV-negative adults free of recent acute infections or vaccinations. Naive CD4+ cells were CD45RA-selected; the remaining cells were memory. The authors distributed each subset's genomic DNA evenly over several immunoSEQ plates. Generated by immunoSEQ multiplex PCR, the TCRdb table keeps only in-frame clones and is missing some. The table lists about 1.4 million clones, approximately 97% of them singletons, with over 1% in the top ten. This TCR came from a man between 25 and 39 years old in good health. Input material: naive CD4+ T cells sorted from blood. Subset: CD45RA+ positively selected.

This CDR3 reads CAISEQGGEQYF. The CDR3 coding sequence is TGTGCCATCAGTGAACAGGGAGGAGAGCAGTACTTC. V usage is TRBV10-3 and J usage is TRBJ2-7; D might be TRBD1 or TRBD2, each matching 6 bases. Per the germline V gene, CDR1 is ENHRY and CDR2 is SYGVKD. The V end was cut by 3 bases, the J end by 7 bases, with 10 bases between. This CDR3 is 12 amino acids long.